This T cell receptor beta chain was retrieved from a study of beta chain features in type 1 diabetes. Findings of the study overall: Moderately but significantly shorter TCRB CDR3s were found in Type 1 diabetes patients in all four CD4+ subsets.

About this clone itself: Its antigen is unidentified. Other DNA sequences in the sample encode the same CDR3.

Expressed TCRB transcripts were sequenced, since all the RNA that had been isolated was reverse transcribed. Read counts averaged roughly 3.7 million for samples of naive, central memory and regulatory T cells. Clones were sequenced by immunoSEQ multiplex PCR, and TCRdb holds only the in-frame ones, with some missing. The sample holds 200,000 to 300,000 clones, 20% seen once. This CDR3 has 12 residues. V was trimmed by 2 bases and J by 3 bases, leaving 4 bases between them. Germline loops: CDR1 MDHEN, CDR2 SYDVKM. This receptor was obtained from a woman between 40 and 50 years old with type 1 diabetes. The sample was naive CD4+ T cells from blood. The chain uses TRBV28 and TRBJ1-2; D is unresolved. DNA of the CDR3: TGTGCCAGCAGTTTAGCAGACTATGGCTACACCTTC. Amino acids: CASSLADYGYTF.